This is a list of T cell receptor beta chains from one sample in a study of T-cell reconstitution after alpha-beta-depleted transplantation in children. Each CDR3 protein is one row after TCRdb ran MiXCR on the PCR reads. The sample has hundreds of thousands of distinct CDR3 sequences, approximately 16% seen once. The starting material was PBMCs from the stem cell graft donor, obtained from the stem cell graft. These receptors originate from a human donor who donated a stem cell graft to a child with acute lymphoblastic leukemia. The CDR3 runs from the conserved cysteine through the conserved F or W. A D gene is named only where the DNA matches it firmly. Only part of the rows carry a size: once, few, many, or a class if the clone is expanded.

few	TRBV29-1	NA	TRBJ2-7	CSVETGPPGYEQYF	TGCAGCGTTGAAACCGGACCCCCAGGCTACGAGCAGTACTTC
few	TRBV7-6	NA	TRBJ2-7	CASSPDRTAYEQYF	TGTGCCAGCAGCCCCGACAGGACAGCCTACGAGCAGTACTTC
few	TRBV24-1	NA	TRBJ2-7	CATSDTRDPTYEQYF	TGTGCCACCAGTGATACCCGGGACCCGACCTACGAGCAGTACTTC
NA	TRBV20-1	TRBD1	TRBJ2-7	CSARSHGQGPTKEYF	TGCAGTGCTAGATCGCACGGACAGGGGCCGACCAAGGAGTACTTC
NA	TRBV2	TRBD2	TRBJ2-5	CASSEGLTSETQYF	TGTGCCAGCAGTGAGGGACTAACGTCGGAGACCCAGTACTTC
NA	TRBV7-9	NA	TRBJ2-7	CASSGSDRPPYEQYF	TGTGCCAGCAGCGGGTCGGACAGACCGCCCTACGAGCAGTACTTC
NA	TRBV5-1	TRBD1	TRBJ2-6	CASSSGQGATGANVLTF	TGCGCCAGCAGCTCAGGACAGGGGGCGACTGGGGCCAACGTCCTGACTTTC
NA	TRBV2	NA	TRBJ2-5	CASSATAEEQTQYF	TGTGCCAGCAGTGCCACAGCGGAGGAACAGACCCAGTACTTC
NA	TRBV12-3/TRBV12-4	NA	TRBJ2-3	CASSYTVTDTQYF	TGTGCCAGCAGTTATACGGTCACAGATACGCAGTATTTT
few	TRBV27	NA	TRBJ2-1	CASSSWLNEQFF	TGTGCCAGCAGTTCGTGGCTCAATGAGCAGTTCTTC
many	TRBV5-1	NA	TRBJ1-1	CASSPRGTEAFF	TGCGCCAGCAGCCCCCGAGGAACTGAAGCTTTCTTT
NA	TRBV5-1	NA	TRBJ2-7	CASSAGLLTSYEQYF	TGCGCCAGCAGCGCCGGACTGTTAACCTCCTACGAGCAGTACTTC
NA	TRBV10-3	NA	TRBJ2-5	CASLVRLSDSPLSKPQYF	TGTGCCAGCCTCGTGAGACTATCCGACAGTCCCCTTTCAAAGCCCCAGTACTTC
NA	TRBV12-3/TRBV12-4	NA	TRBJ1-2	CASSLAENGYTF	TGTGCCAGCAGTTTAGCGGAAAACGGCTACACCTTC
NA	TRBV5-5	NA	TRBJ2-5	CASSFGAGEETQYF	TGTGCCAGCAGCTTTGGCGCAGGGGAAGAGACCCAGTACTTC
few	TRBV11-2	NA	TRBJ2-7	CASSHGTESYEQYF	TGTGCCAGCAGCCATGGGACGGAATCCTACGAGCAGTACTTC
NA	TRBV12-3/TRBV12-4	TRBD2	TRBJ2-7	CASSASGSRREQYF	TGTGCCAGCAGTGCTAGCGGGAGTAGGCGCGAGCAGTACTTC
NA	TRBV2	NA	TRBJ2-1	CASSTTRAYNEQFF	TGTGCCAGCAGTACTACTAGGGCCTACAATGAGCAGTTCTTC
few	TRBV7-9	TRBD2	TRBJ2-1	CASSSPTGTKFIDEQFF	TGTGCCAGCAGCTCACCAACCGGGACTAAATTTATTGATGAGCAGTTCTTC
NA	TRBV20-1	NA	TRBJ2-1	CSARDKAIAYNEQFF	TGCAGTGCTAGAGATAAAGCGATCGCCTACAATGAGCAGTTCTTC
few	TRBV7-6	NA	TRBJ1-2	CASSPSLGTNYGYTF	TGTGCCAGCAGCCCCTCTCTGGGCACCAACTATGGCTACACCTTC
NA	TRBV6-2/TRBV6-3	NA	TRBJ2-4	CASSYSYSKCQYF	TGTGCCAGCAGTTACTCTTATTCTAAGTGTCAGTACTTC
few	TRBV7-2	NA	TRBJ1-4	CASSLQLKNEKLFF	TGTGCCAGCAGCTTGCAACTAAAGAACGAAAAACTGTTTTTT
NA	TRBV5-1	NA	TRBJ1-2	CASATAGPYGYTF	TGCGCCAGCGCCACGGCAGGACCCTATGGCTACACCTTC
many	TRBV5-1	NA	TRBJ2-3	CASSLGQEQDTQYF	TGCGCCAGCAGCTTGGGACAGGAACAAGATACGCAGTATTTT
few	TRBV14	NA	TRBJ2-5	CASSQDRGPGLRIQETQYF	TGTGCCAGCAGCCAAGATAGAGGCCCGGGACTGCGGATCCAAGAGACCCAGTACTTC
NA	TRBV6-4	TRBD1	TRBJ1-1	CGSTRGQAHPFTEAFF	TGTGGCAGCACCAGAGGACAGGCCCATCCGTTCACTGAAGCTTTCTTT
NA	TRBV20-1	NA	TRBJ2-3	CSASIGSFTDTQYF	TGCAGTGCTAGTATAGGCAGTTTCACAGATACGCAGTATTTT
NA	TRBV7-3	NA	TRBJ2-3	CASSFDIYTDTQYF	TGTGCCAGCAGCTTTGATATCTACACAGATACGCAGTATTTT
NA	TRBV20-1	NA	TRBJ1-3	CSAREDGSGNTIYF	TGCAGTGCTAGAGAAGATGGCTCTGGAAACACCATATATTTT
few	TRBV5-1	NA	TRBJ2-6	CASSLPSGANVLTF	TGCGCCAGCAGCTTGCCCTCTGGGGCCAACGTCCTGACTTTC
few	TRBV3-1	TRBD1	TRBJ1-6	CASSVRDRAVNSPLHF	TGTGCCAGCAGCGTCCGGGACAGGGCTGTTAATTCACCCCTCCACTTT
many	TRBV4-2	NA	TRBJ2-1	CASSQDLGPPGSNEQFF	TGTGCCAGCAGCCAAGATCTGGGCCCCCCGGGTTCCAATGAGCAGTTCTTC
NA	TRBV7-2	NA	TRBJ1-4	CASTRASGTNEKLFF	TGTGCCAGCACAAGGGCGTCGGGGACTAATGAAAAACTGTTTTTT
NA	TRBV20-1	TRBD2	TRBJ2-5	CSAREGGRGETQYF	TGCAGTGCTAGAGAAGGCGGGAGGGGAGAGACCCAGTACTTC
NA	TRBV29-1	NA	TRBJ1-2	CSAWTSYGYTF	TGCAGCGCGTGGACAAGCTATGGCTACACCTTC
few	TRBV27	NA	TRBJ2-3	CASSFQGGPDTQYF	TGTGCCAGCAGTTTTCAAGGAGGCCCAGATACGCAGTATTTT
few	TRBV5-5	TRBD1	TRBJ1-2	CASSEKGTGNYGYTF	TGTGCCAGCAGCGAGAAAGGGACAGGGAACTATGGCTACACCTTC
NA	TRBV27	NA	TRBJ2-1	CASSLWYAYNEQFF	TGTGCCAGCAGTTTATGGTACGCCTACAATGAGCAGTTCTTC
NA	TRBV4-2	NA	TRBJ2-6	CASSQEMADSSGANVLTF	TGTGCCAGCAGCCAAGAGATGGCGGACAGCTCTGGGGCCAACGTCCTGACTTTC
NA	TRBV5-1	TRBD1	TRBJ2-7	CASSSTGVQQYF	TGCGCCAGCAGCTCCACAGGGGTTCAGCAGTACTTC
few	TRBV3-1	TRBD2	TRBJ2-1	CASSQDAGLAGVEQFF	TGTGCCAGCAGCCAAGATGCGGGACTAGCGGGAGTAGAGCAGTTCTTC
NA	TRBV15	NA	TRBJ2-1	CATSSFPRGRVYNEQFF	TGTGCCACCAGCAGTTTCCCTCGTGGGAGAGTCTACAATGAGCAGTTCTTC
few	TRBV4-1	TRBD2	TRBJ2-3	CASSQGGSGRPGAQYF	TGCGCCAGCAGCCAAGGCGGTAGCGGGAGGCCCGGTGCGCAGTATTTT